Listed below are T cell receptor beta chains from one sample, sequenced in a study of cytomegalovirus exposure and HLA in healthy donors. Clones were read by immunoSEQ multiplex PCR, and TCRdb kept only the in-frame ones, dropping some. The sample contains about 160,000 clones, approximately 84% of which appear only once. The sample taken for sequencing was PBMCs. The receptor source for this set is a boy aged 2-15 years in good health and CMV-seronegative. Both conserved end residues are part of each CDR3. D genes are given only for firm matches. Not every row has a clone size; where given, it reads once, few, many or a size class.

abundance,j_gene,d_gene,v_gene,CDR3nt,CDR3aa
.,TRBJ2-1,TRBD2,TRBV7-9,TGTGCCAGCAGCCCTAGCGCGGGAGGGCCCTACAATGAGCAGTTCTTC,CASSPSAGGPYNEQFF
.,TRBJ2-3,.,TRBV30,TGTGCCTGGAGGGACGATACTGGACCCAAGGGGGATACGCAGTATTTT,CAWRDDTGPKGDTQYF
.,TRBJ1-5,TRBD1,TRBV7-8,TGTGCCAGCAGCACAAGTTACAGGGGGCAGGCTGATCAGCCCCAGCATTTT,CASSTSYRGQADQPQHF
.,TRBJ2-5,.,TRBV20-1,TGCAGTGCAGCCCTGGAGACCCAGTACTTC,CSAALETQYF
.,TRBJ2-7,TRBD2,TRBV30,TGTGCCTGGAGTGGGGGACTAGCGGGAGAGCAGTACTTC,CAWSGGLAGEQYF
.,TRBJ1-2,TRBD1,TRBV5-4,TGTGCCAGCAGTACCGGGACAGACTATGGCTACACCTTC,CASSTGTDYGYTF
.,TRBJ1-4,.,TRBV14,TGTGCCAGCAGCCAAGATTTGGTGGCAGGCAATGAAAAACTGTTTTTT,CASSQDLVAGNEKLFF
.,TRBJ1-1,.,TRBV5-1,TGCGCCAGCAGCTTGGGTTTAGGGGAGGATGAAGCTTTCTTT,CASSLGLGEDEAFF
.,TRBJ1-3,.,TRBV5-1,TGCGCCAGCAGCTTGGACAGGGTCTCTGGAAACACCATATATTTT,CASSLDRVSGNTIYF
once,TRBJ2-7,TRBD1,TRBV5-1,TGCGCCAGCAGCTTGGAGTGGGACAGGGTTGGCGGGGTCCTCCACGAGCAGTACTTC,CASSLEWDRVGGVLHEQYF
.,TRBJ1-4,.,TRBV15,TGTGCCACCAGCGGAGGAGGTCCGGGTGGGGAAAAACTGTTTTTT,CATSGGGPGGEKLFF
.,TRBJ2-6,TRBD2,TRBV7-9,TGTGCCAGCAGCTTTGGGGGGGGGACTGGGGCCAACGTCCTGACTTTC,CASSFGGGTGANVLTF
.,TRBJ2-7,TRBD1,TRBV7-9,TGTGCCAGCAGCTCTCCCCGGACAGGGGTCTACGAGCAGTACTTC,CASSSPRTGVYEQYF
once,TRBJ2-3,TRBD2,TRBV6-5,TGTGCCAGCAGTTACTTTCCTAGCGGGAGGTATAATACGCAGTATTTT,CASSYFPSGRYNTQYF
once,TRBJ2-2,.,TRBV2,TGTGCCAGCAGTGAAACCCCCCCTAGCGTCCACGGGGAGCTGTTTTTT,CASSETPPSVHGELFF
.,TRBJ2-1,.,TRBV2,TGTGCCAGCGCGTTAAGCTCCTACAATGAGCAGTTCTTC,CASALSSYNEQFF
.,TRBJ2-1,.,TRBV6-5,TGTGCCAGCAGTCTAGGCAATGAGCAGTTCTTC,CASSLGNEQFF
.,TRBJ2-4,TRBD2,TRBV6-5,TGTGCCAGCAGTTCCTCGGCGGGAGTGAGCAAAAACATTCAGTACTTC,CASSSSAGVSKNIQYF
.,TRBJ1-1,.,TRBV21-1,TGTGCCAGCAGCATCGGTCCGGGGGGGGCTTTCTTT,CASSIGPGGAFF
.,TRBJ2-7,TRBD1,TRBV28,TGTGCCAGCAGTCAACCATTGGACAGGGCCTACGAGCAGTACTTC,CASSQPLDRAYEQYF
.,TRBJ2-1,TRBD2,TRBV5-6,TGTGCCAGCACCTACGTGGTGCGGGAGAACAATGAGCAGTTCTTC,CASTYVVRENNEQFF
.,TRBJ2-1,.,TRBV7-2,TGTGCCAGCAGCTTATCGGGACAAAACAATGAGCAGTTCTTC,CASSLSGQNNEQFF
few,TRBJ2-1,TRBD2,TRBV29-1,TGCAGCGTTTTGACTAGCGGCTACAATGAGCAGTTCTTC,CSVLTSGYNEQFF
.,TRBJ1-2,TRBD1,TRBV7-2,TGTGCCAGCAGCCGAACCGGGACAGGGGGCTTTGGCTACACCTTC,CASSRTGTGGFGYTF
.,TRBJ1-1,.,TRBV27,TGTGCCAGCGGAACGGGACTATACACTGAAGCTTTCTTT,CASGTGLYTEAFF
.,TRBJ1-1,TRBD1,TRBV2,TGTGCCAGCAGCTTCCGGGACAGGGGGCGTTTTCGAATGAACACTGAAGCTTTCTTT,CASSFRDRGRFRMNTEAFF
.,TRBJ2-5,TRBD1,TRBV6-5,TGTGCCAGCTGGGACAGTCAAGAGACCCAGTACTTC,CASWDSQETQYF
.,TRBJ2-3,TRBD2,TRBV10-2,TGCGCCAGCAGTGAGAGTCTAGCGGGAGAGGCAGATACGCAGTATTTT,CASSESLAGEADTQYF
.,TRBJ2-1,.,TRBV18,TGTGCCAGCTCACCAACAGGCCTCAATGAGCAGTTCTTC,CASSPTGLNEQFF
.,TRBJ1-2,TRBD1,TRBV15,TGTGCCACCAGCAGCTCCCGGACAGGGGAGGTGTCCTATGGCTACACCTTC,CATSSSRTGEVSYGYTF
.,TRBJ2-7,TRBD1,TRBV5-1,TGCGCCAGCAGCTTCGGGGACAGGGAACACGAGCAGTACTTC,CASSFGDREHEQYF
.,TRBJ1-6,.,TRBV11-2,TGTGCCAGCAGCCCCACAGGATCCGGTAATTCACCCCTCCACTTT,CASSPTGSGNSPLHF
.,TRBJ2-5,.,TRBV28,TGTGCCAGCAGTTTTTTGTACAGCCAAGGCACCCAGTACTTC,CASSFLYSQGTQYF
.,TRBJ1-2,TRBD1,TRBV7-8,TGTGCCAGCAGCTTACAGGACAGGGGGCGCGATGGCTACACCTTC,CASSLQDRGRDGYTF
.,TRBJ2-1,TRBD2,TRBV7-6,TGTGCCAGCAGCATAAGCGGGAGGGTGACAAATGAGCAGTTCTTC,CASSISGRVTNEQFF
.,TRBJ1-1,TRBD1,TRBV10-3,TGTGCCATCAGGACAGGGGCCGATGAAGCTTTCTTT,CAIRTGADEAFF
.,TRBJ2-7,.,TRBV10-3,TGTGCCATCAGCCCGGGAGAAGGTGGGTACGAGCAGTACTTC,CAISPGEGGYEQYF
.,TRBJ2-5,.,TRBV7-3,TGTGCCAGCAGCTTCGTGGGAGGACCTCAAGAGACCCAGTACTTC,CASSFVGGPQETQYF
.,TRBJ2-5,.,TRBV5-1,TGCGCCAGCAGTCCGGGGACTCTCCAAGAGACCCAGTACTTC,CASSPGTLQETQYF
.,TRBJ1-3,TRBD1,TRBV7-9,TGTGCCAGCAGCTCACCGGGACAGGGGTTTTTAGGAGACACCATATATTTT,CASSSPGQGFLGDTIYF
.,TRBJ1-1,TRBD1,TRBV5-1,TGCGCCAGCAGCTTGGAGACAGGGGGAAGCACTGAAGCTTTCTTT,CASSLETGGSTEAFF
once,TRBJ2-7,.,TRBV11-1,TGTGCCAGCAGCCAAGGACAGCGTTTCTACGAGCAGTACTTC,CASSQGQRFYEQYF
.,TRBJ2-1,.,TRBV27,TGTGCCAGCAGTTCGCGGATAGAGCAGTTCTTC,CASSSRIEQFF
.,TRBJ1-5,.,TRBV21-1,TGTGCCAGCAGCAAGGGACACCTCCCGAGAAGGCCCCAGCATTTT,CASSKGHLPRRPQHF
.,TRBJ2-7,.,TRBV19,TGTGCCAGTAGTATAGCTTACCCTAGTACCTACGAGCAGTACTTC,CASSIAYPSTYEQYF
once,TRBJ1-6,.,TRBV4-1,TGCGCCAGCAGCCAATCGAGGAGCTCCTATAATTCACCCCTCCACTTT,CASSQSRSSYNSPLHF
.,TRBJ2-5,TRBD1,TRBV15,TGTGCCACCAGCAGGGCGACAGGGGGCCTAGTAACGGAGACCCAGTACTTC,CATSRATGGLVTETQYF
few,TRBJ1-1,.,TRBV4-1,TGCGCCAGCAGCCAAGACGGTCGTCGGGAAGCTTTCTTT,CASSQDGRREAFF
.,TRBJ2-2,TRBD1,TRBV25-1,TGTGCCAGCAGTGAGTCCCCGGGACAGGGAAACACCGGGGAGCTGTTTTTT,CASSESPGQGNTGELFF
once,TRBJ2-1,.,TRBV27,TGTGCCAGCAGTTTATCAGTAACGGTTGGGTGGCGGGGCGACTCCTACAATGAGCAGTTCTTC,CASSLSVTVGWRGDSYNEQFF
.,TRBJ1-5,.,TRBV12-5,TGTGCTAGTGGTTTATTCGCCTTCGCAGGGGTTGGTCAGCCCCAGCATTTT,CASGLFAFAGVGQPQHF
few,TRBJ1-5,.,TRBV4-1,TGCGCCAGCAGCCAAGCCCAGGGGAATCAGCCCCAGCATTTT,CASSQAQGNQPQHF
.,TRBJ1-1,.,TRBV19,TGTGCCAGTAGTATTGGGTTGGGGGGAGGAGGCACTGAAGCTTTCTTT,CASSIGLGGGGTEAFF
few,TRBJ1-1,TRBD1,TRBV4-2,TGTGCCAGCAGCGTGGACAGGGGGACTGAAGCTTTCTTT,CASSVDRGTEAFF
once,TRBJ1-1,TRBD1,TRBV18,TGTGCCAGCTCATCTCAGGGGGAGGACACTGAAGCTTTCTTT,CASSSQGEDTEAFF